This paragraph covers one T cell receptor beta chain sequence. The data belong to a study of cytomegalovirus exposure and HLA in healthy donors. PCR involved 60 Vbeta and 13 Jbeta primers. Original handling: Among the unique TCR beta chains that a later analysis counted, about 79 million in all, roughly 9.9 million were shared. This table comes from immunoSEQ multiplex PCR, and its TCRdb copy is limited to in-frame clones, with some not included. For V, J and clone size, that table is used; D and trimming come from the DNA. The data show roughly 140,000 clones, approximately 77% seen once. Per the germline V gene, CDR1 is SNHLY and CDR2 is FYNNEI. CDR3 length: 15 residues. V shed 5 bases and J 3 bases; nucleotides not matched to a gene: 7.

The sequence was collected from a woman between 45 and 60 years old in good health and CMV-seronegative. The sample was PBMCs. The chain employs TRBV2 and TRBJ2-7; 10 positions agree with TRBD1. Here the CDR3 DNA reads TGTGCCAGCAGTCATGCCGGGACAGGGGACTACGAGCAGTACTTC. Translated, it gives CASSHAGTGDYEQYF.